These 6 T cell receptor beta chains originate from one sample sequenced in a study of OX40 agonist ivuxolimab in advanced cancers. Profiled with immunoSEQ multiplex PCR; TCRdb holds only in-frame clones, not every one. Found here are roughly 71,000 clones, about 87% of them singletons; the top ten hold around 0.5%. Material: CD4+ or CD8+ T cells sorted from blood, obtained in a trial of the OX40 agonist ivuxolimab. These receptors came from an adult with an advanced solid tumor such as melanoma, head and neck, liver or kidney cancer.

The CDR3 nucleotides read TGTGCCAGCAGCCAAGGACGAGGGAAGGGGGCAACTAATGAAAAACTGTTTTTT. Amino acids: CASSQGRGKGATNEKLFF. J is TRBJ1-4 and V is TRBV14, with D possibly being TRBD1 (6 bases). The V end lost 1 base, the J end lost 0 bases, and 15 bases lay between the germline ends. The CDR3 is made up of 18 amino acids. Germline lookup yields CDR1 SGHDN and CDR2 FVKESK.

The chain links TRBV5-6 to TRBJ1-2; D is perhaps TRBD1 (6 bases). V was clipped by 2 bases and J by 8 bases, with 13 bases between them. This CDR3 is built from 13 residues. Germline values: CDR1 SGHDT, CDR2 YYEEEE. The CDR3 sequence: CASSLQGLRGYTF. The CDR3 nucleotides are TGTGCCAGCAGCTTACAGGGACTGAGGGGCTACACCTTC.

The CDR3 loop is CASRPTGPDTQYF. The DNA for the CDR3 is TGTGCCAGCAGACCTACAGGGCCAGATACGCAGTATTTT. V is TRBV6-5 and J is TRBJ2-3, with D perhaps TRBD1 (6 bases). CDR3 length: 13 amino acids. Germline V gene data show CDR1 as MNHEY and CDR2 as SVGAGI. V was pared by 6 bases and J by 4 bases, with 11 bases between.

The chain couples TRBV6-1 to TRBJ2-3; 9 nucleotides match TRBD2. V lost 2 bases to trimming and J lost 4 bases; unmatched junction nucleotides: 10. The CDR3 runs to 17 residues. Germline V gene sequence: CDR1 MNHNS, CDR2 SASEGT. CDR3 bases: TGTGCCAGCAGTGAACCGCCGGGACTAGCTATCGCAGATACGCAGTATTTT. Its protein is CASSEPPGLAIADTQYF.

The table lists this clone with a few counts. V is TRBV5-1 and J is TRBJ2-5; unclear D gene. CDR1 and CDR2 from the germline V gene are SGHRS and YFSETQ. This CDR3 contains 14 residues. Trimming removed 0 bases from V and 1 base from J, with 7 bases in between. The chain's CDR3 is CASSLEGIQETQYF. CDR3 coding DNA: TGCGCCAGCAGCTTGGAGGGCATCCAAGAGACCCAGTACTTC.

CDR3 sequence reads: CSARDRVGYTF. CDR3 DNA: TGCAGTGCTAGAGACAGGGTAGGCTACACCTTC. This sequence joins TRBV20-1 and TRBJ1-2; the D gene is possibly TRBD1 (5 bases). Trimming removed 0 bases at V and 8 bases at J, with 7 bases between. This CDR3 region has 11 residues. Germline V gene data show CDR1 as DFQATT and CDR2 as SNEGSKA (reference sequence).